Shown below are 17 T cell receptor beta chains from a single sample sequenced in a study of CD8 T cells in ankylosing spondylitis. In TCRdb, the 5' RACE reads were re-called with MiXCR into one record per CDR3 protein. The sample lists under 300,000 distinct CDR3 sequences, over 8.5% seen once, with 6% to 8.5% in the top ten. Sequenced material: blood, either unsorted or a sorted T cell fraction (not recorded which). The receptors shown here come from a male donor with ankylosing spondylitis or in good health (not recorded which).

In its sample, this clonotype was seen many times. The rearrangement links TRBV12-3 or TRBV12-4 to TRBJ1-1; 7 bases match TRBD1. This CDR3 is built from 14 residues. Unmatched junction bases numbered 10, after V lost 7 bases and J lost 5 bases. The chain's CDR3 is CASTLEGAGTEAFF. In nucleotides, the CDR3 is TGTGCCAGCACCTTGGAGGGGGCAGGTACTGAAGCTTTCTTT.

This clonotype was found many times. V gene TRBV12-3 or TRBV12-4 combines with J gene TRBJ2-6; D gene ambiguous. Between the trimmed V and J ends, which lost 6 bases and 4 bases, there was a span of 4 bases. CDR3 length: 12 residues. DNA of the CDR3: TGTGCCAGCAGGGCGGGGGCCAACGTCCTGACTTTC. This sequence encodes CASRAGANVLTF.

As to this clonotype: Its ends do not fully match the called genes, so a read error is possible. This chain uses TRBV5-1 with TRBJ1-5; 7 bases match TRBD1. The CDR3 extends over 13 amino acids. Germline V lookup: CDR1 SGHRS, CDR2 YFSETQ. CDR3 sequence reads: CVSSSEGGQPQHF. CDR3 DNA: TGCGTCAGCAGCTCTGAAGGGGGCCAGCCCCAGCATTTT.

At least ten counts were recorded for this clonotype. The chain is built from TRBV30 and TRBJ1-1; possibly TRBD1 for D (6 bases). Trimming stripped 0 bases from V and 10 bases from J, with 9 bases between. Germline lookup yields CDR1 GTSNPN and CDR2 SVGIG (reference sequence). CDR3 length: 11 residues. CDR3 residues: CAWSVQGPAFF. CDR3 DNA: TGTGCCTGGAGTGTACAGGGCCCAGCTTTCTTT.

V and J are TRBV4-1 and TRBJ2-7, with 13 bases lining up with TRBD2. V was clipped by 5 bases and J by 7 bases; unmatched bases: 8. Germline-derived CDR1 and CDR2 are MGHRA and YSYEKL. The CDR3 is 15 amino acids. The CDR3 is CASSFGTSGVGEQYF. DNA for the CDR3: TGCGCCAGCAGCTTCGGGACTAGCGGGGTCGGTGAGCAGTACTTC.

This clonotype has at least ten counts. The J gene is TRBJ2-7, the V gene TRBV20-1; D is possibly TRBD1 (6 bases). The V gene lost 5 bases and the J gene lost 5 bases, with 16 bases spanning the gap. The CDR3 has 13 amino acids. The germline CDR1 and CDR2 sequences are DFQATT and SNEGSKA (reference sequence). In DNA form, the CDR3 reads TGCAGTGCTTCTACAGGGAATGCGGACGAGCAGTACTTC. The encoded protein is CSASTGNADEQYF.

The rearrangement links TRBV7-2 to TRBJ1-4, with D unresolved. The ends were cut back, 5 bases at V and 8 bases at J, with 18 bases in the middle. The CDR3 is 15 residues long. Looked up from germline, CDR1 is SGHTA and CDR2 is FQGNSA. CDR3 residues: CASSPQRRSGEKLFF. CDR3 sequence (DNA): TGTGCCAGCAGCCCCCAGAGGAGAAGTGGGGAAAAACTGTTTTTT.

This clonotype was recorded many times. The chain's CDR3 is CASSLVGLDYGYTF. The CDR3 region has the DNA TGTGCCAGCAGCTTGGTTGGCCTCGACTATGGCTACACCTTC. The chain combines TRBV5-4 with TRBJ1-2; D is undetermined. The CDR3 extends over 14 amino acids. Germline loops: CDR1 SGHNT, CDR2 YYREEE (reference sequence). V lost 0 bases, J lost 3 bases, and 9 bases lay in between.

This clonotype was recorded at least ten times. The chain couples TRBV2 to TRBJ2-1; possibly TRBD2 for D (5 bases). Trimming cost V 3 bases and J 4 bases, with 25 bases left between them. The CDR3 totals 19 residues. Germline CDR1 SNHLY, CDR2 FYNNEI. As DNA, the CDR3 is TGTGCCAGCAGTGAGGGTAAATTCGGCGGAGGCCCGAGGTACAATGAGCAGTTCTTC. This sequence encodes CASSEGKFGGGPRYNEQFF.

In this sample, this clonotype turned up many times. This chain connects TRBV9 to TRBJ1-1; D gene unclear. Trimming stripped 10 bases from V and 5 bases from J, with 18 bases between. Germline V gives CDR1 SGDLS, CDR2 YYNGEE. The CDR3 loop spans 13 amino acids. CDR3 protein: CASTPGVGTEAFF. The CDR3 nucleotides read TGTGCCTCTACCCCGGGTGTGGGAACTGAAGCTTTCTTT.

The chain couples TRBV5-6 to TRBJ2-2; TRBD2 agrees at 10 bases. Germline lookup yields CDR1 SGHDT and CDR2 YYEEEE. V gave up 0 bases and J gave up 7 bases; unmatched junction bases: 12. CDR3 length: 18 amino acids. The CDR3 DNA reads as TGTGCCAGCAGCTTGGTGATTGGGCTAGCGGGAGCTTACGGGGAGCTGTTTTTT. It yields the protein CASSLVIGLAGAYGELFF.

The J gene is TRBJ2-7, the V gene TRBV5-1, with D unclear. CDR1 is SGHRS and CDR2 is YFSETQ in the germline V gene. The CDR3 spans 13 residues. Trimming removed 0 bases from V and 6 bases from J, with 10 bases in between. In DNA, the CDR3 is TGCGCCAGCAGCTTGGACCTATCCCGCGAGCAGTACTTC. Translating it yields CASSLDLSREQYF.

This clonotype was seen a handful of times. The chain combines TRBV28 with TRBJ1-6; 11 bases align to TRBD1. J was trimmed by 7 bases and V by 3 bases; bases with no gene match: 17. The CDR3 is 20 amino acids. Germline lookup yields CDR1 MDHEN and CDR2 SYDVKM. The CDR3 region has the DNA TGTGCCAGCAGTTTCAAAAATTTAGGACAGGGGGCGAGGCTAAATTCACCCCTCCACTTT. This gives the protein CASSFKNLGQGARLNSPLHF.

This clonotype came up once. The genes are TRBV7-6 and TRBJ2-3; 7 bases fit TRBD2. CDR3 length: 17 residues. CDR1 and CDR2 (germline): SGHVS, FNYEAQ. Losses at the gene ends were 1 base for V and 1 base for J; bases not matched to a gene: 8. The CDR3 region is CASSLVASGEGTDTQYF. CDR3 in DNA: TGTGCCAGCAGCTTAGTTGCTAGCGGAGAGGGCACAGATACGCAGTATTTT.

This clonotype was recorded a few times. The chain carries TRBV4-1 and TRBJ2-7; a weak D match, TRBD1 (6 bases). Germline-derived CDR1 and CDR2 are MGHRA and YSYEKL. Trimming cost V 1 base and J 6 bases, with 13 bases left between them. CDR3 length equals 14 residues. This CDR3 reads CASSQAPTGSEQYF. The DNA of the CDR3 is TGCGCCAGCAGCCAAGCCCCTACAGGGAGCGAGCAGTACTTC.

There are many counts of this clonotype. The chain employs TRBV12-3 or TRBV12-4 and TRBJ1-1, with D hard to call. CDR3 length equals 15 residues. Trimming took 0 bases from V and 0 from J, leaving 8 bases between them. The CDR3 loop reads CASSLAPNMNTEAFF. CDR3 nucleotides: TGTGCCAGCAGTTTAGCGCCGAATATGAACACTGAAGCTTTCTTT.

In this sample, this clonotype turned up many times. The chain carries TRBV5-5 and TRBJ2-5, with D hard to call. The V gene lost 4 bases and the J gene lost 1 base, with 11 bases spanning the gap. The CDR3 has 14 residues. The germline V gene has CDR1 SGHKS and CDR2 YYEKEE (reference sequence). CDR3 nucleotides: TGTGCCAGCAGCCCGTACGGATTCCAAGAGACCCAGTACTTC. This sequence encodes CASSPYGFQETQYF.